The entry that follows covers one T cell receptor (beta chain) sequence. Antigen unknown. Primers for the PCR totalled 60 Vbeta and 13 Jbeta. Clones were read by immunoSEQ multiplex PCR, and TCRdb kept only the in-frame ones, dropping some. The sample lists some 190,000 clones; just under 80% were seen once. The study sampled nominally healthy donors, though unrecorded immune exposures were likely. The sample is drawn from a study of cytomegalovirus exposure and HLA in healthy donors. The trim removed 6 bases at V and 4 bases at J, leaving 11 bases unmatched. The CDR3 extends over 15 amino acids. In germline, CDR1 is MNHEY, CDR2 SVGAGI. Findings and limits, study-wide: The only immune exposure information that was available was CMV serostatus. Among TCR sequences, most were rare, though some public TCRs appeared in many donors.

The sequenced material came from PBMCs. This rearrangement joins TRBV6-5 to TRBJ2-7, with 8 bases that match TRBD1. The receptor was derived from a woman aged 25 to 39 in good health and CMV-seronegative. CDR3 coding DNA: TGTGCCAGCAGCCCTACCCGGGACAGGATGTACGAGCAGTACTTC. This codes for CASSPTRDRMYEQYF.